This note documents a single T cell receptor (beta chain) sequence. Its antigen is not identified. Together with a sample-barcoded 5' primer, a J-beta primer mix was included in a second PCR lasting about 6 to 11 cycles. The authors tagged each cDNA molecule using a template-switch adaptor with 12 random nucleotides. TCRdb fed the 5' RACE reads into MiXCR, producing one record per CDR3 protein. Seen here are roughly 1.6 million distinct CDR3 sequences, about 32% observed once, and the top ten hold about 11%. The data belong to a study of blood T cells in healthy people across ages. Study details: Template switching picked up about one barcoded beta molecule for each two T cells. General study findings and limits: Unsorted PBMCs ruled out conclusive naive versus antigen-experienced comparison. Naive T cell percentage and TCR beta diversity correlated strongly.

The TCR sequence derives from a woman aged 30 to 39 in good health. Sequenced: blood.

The chain's CDR3 is CASRTSGLGTDTQYF. CDR3 DNA sequence: TGTGCCAGCAGAACCAGCGGTCTCGGCACAGATACGCAGTATTTT. The rearrangement joins TRBV28 to TRBJ2-3; weak D call: TRBD2 (5 bases). V lost 6 bases, J lost 1 base, and 14 bases lay in between. Germline CDR1 reads MDHEN; CDR2 reads SYDVKM. The CDR3 length is 15 residues.